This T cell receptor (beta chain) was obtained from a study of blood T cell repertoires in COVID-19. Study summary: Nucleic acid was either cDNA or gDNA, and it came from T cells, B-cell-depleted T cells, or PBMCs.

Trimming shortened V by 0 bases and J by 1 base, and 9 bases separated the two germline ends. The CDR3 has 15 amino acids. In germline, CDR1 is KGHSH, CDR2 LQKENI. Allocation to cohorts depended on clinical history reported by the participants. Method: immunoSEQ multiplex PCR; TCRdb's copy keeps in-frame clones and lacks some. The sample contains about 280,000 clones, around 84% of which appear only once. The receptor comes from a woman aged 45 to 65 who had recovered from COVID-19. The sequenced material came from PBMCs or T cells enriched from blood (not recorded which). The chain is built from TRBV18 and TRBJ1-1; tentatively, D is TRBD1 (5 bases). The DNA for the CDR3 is TGTGCCAGCTCACCACCCGGGGGAGGGAACACTGAAGCTTTCTTT. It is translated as CASSPPGGGNTEAFF.